This T cell receptor (beta chain) comes out of a study of T cells in Graves' hyperthyroidism and ophthalmopathy. Per the germline V gene, CDR1 is LNHDA and CDR2 is SQIVND (reference sequence). The CDR3 is made up of 14 amino acids. Trimming removed 5 bases from V and 6 bases from J, with 14 bases in between. The PBMCs had their origin in more than 9.5 ml of fresh peripheral blood. The TCR beta CDR3 regions underwent amplification using RNA transcripts as the source. The HTBI primer set was used in a first-round RT-PCR of the TCR CDR3. A single record per CDR3 protein comes from TCRdb applying MiXCR to the multiplex PCR reads. The sample shows fewer than 700,000 distinct CDR3 sequences, roughly 16% of them seen only once.

The sample consisted of blood. The chain links TRBV19 to TRBJ2-1; D not resolved. The TCR originated in a woman aged 25 to 45 with Graves' hyperthyroidism. The CDR3 bases are TGTGCCAGTAGTTTCCGGGCCCCCATCAATGAGCAGTTCTTC. Translated: CASSFRAPINEQFF.